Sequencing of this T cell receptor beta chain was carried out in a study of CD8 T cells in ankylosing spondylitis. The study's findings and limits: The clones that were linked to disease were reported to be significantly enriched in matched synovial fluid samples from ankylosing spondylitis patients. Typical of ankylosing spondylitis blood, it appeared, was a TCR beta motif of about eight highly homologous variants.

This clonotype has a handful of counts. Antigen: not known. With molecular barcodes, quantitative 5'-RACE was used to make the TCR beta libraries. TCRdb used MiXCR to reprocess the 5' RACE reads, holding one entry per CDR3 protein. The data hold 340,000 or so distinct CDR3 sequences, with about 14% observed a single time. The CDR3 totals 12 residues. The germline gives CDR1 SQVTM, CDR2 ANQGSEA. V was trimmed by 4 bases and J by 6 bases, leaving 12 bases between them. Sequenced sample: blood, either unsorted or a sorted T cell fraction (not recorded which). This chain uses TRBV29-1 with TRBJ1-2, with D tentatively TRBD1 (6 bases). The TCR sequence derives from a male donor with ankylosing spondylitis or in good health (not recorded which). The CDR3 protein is CSVARGRDGYTF. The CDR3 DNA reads TGCAGCGTTGCCAGGGGAAGAGATGGCTACACCTTC.